This T cell receptor beta chain was documented in a study of control samples from healthy donors and cancer patients (dated by TCRdb to the early 2020s). Per the germline V gene (reference sequence), LGHDT is the CDR1 and YNNKEL is the CDR2. The germline V and J ends show losses of 1 base and 2 bases respectively, and no gene match explains 2 bases of the junction. The CDR3 holds 16 amino acids from the cysteine to the phenylalanine. Left in the record is the CDR3 DNA by itself, 48 bases read in frame from the first base. Library preparation employed the immunoSEQ multiplex PCR assay. Entries here come from immuneACCESS through TCRdb and include only in-frame sequences with V and J called. Some clones fail to appear in such tables; in the studies checked, an unresolved V gene covers under half of the shortfall, and the cause of the remainder is unknown. The sample data list about 85,000 clones, and approximately 91% of these were observed just once. Jointly, the top ten make up less than 8.5% of the sample.

Comments on this clone: It lacks a known antigen. Base-call qualities are not available, and no considerably larger clone is one nucleotide away.

This clonotype originated in a woman aged 60-75 years in good health. Material: blood. The chain was built from TRBV3-1 (or the pseudogene TRBV3-2) and TRBJ2-5; TRBD2 fits 12 bases in the junction. The nucleotide sequence is given as TGTGCCAGCAGCCAAGCGCTAGCGGGGGGGCAAGAGACCCAGTACTTC. The translation is CASSQALAGGQETQYF.